This TCR beta chain was sequenced for a study of CXCR3-negative and CXCR3-positive naive CD8 T cells (dated by TCRdb to about 2019). Regarding the research as a whole: In total, 120 million to 150 million TRB reads were obtained, which works out to roughly 1.5 +/- 0.3 million reads per library. Diversity and physicochemical repertoire analyses covered about a dozen donors pooled from two independent experiments. The TRBV-TRBJ cluster analysis covered naive subsets from 5 donors and memory cells from 3 donors.

Overall study outcomes, separate from this receptor: Repertoire diversity was comparably high in both naive subsets but much lower in memory CD8+ T cells. Because CXCR3 expression was partially decreased after cryopreservation, freshly isolated PBMCs were used for most assays. Because surface CD5, which is linked to self-reactivity in mice, was comparable between the naive subsets, TCR interaction strength was also inferred from the physicochemical properties of TRB CDR3s. TRB CDR3s from CXCR3-positive naive cells showed higher hydrophobicity (lower Kidera factor 4), lower energy, and higher strength and volume indices than CXCR3-negative naive cells. TRBV-TRBJ usage was similar between naive CXCR3-negative and CXCR3-positive cells from the same donor, while memory cells showed distinct patterns.

Sequencer: NextSeq 550. The Human TCR Profiling Kit (MiLaboratory) was used to make UMI-labeled 5' RACE TRB cDNA libraries. The full amount of extracted RNA was used for cDNA synthesis, and the full amount of resulting cDNA was used for PCR amplification. The libraries were made side by side, with each library going through the same number of PCR cycles. The source study handled its data this way. With a minimum of two reads required per UMI, MIGEC and MiXCR pulled out about 50,000 +/- 10,000 unique UMI-labeled TRB cDNA molecules from each library. On average, each library contained approximately 40,000 +/- 10,000 functional in-frame TRB CDR3 nucleotide clonotypes without stop codons. After downsampling to 5000 UMI-labeled TRB molecules per sample, diversity metrics, including normalized Shannon-Wiener and Chao1, were computed in VDJtools. For the central five CDR3 residues, VDJtools calculated physicochemical properties weighted by clonotype size, namely interaction energy, strength, volume and Kidera factor 4. Reprocessed by TCRdb, the reads give a single entry per CDR3 protein sequence, without DNA. TCRdb, not the authors, supplied the V and J calls. The table held for this sample gives about 130,000 distinct CDR3 sequences. Just under 0.5% of the sample goes to the ten largest clones.

Each CD8+ T cell subset was flow-sorted in triplicate, with some 300,000 cells per subset placed directly into RLT lysis buffer. Naive CD8+ T cells were defined stringently as CD45RO-CCR7+CD27+CD95- to exclude memory contaminants. Peripheral blood mononuclear cells were isolated from buffy coats using standard density gradient centrifugation. A FACSAria III was used to flow-sort naive CD8+ T cells into CXCR3-negative and CXCR3-positive populations. Total RNA was extracted from sorted cells using an RNeasy Mini Kit. As concerns this clonotype: The antigen this receptor binds is unknown.

The sample comprised naive CXCR3- CD8+ T cells from blood. In the paper's terms, the cell subset or site label means: CD45RO-CCR7+CD27+CD95- naive CD8+ T cells lacking CXCR3 (TNR3-). The receptor was isolated from a human donor in good health. Some clones in this sample may be carry-over from other donors' samples.

CDR3 loop: CSATDDSPKRNEQFF. The chain couples TRBV20-1 to TRBJ2-1; TCRdb's assignment of TRBD2 cannot be checked, as there is no DNA. The CDR3 has 15 amino acids, counting the end cysteine and phenylalanine. Nucleotide data are not available. CDR1 is given as DFQATT and CDR2 as SNEGSKA, both from the germline V gene (reference sequence).